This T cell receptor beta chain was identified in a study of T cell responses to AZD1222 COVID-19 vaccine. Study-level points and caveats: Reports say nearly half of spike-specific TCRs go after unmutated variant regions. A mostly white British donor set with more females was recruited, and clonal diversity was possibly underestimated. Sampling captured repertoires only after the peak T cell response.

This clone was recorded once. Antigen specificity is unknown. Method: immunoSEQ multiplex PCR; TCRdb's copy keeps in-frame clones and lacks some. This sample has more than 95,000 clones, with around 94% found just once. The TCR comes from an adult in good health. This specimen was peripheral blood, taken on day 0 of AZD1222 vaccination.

This chain's CDR3 is CASSLGVNSYEQYF. Written as DNA, the CDR3 is TGTGCCAGCAGTTTAGGGGTCAATTCCTACGAGCAGTACTTC. The chain couples TRBV27 to TRBJ2-7, with D uncertain. Trimming took 2 bases from V and 1 from J, leaving 9 bases between them. Germline assignment: CDR1 MNHEY and CDR2 SMNVEV (reference sequence). This CDR3 has 14 residues.